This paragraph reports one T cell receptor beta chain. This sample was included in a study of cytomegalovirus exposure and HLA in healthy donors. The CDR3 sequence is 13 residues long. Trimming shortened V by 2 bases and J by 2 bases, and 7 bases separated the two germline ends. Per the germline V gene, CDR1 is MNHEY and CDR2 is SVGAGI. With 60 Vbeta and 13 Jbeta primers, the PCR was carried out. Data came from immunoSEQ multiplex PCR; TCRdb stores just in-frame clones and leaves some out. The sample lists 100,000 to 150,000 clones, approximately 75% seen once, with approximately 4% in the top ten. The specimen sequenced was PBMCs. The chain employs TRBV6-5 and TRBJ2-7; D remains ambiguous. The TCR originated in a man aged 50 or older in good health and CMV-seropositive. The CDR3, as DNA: TGTGCCAGCAGTTACGGCCAGACCTACGAGCAGTACTTC. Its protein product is CASSYGQTYEQYF.